This passage covers 3 T cell receptor beta chains from one sample sequenced in a study of shared clonotypes between healthy human individuals. Assay: immunoSEQ multiplex PCR; the TCRdb copy retains only in-frame clones and omits some. The sample shows 950,000 to 1,200,000 clones, 77% of them seen only once. Sequencing was carried out using memory CD4+ T cells from PBMCs. As to subset: CD45RA-negative fraction. Source of these receptors: a man aged 18 to 30 in good health. Some clones in this sample may be carry-over from other donors' samples.

The chain has TRBV13 and TRBJ2-5; tentatively, D is TRBD1 (6 bases). The CDR3 runs to 14 residues. The ends were cut back, 4 bases at V and 5 bases at J, with 14 bases in the middle. The germline CDR1 and CDR2 sequences are PRHDT and FYEKMQ (reference sequence). CDR3 residues: CASSSSTGHETQYF. DNA for the CDR3: TGTGCCAGCAGCTCCAGTACAGGGCACGAGACCCAGTACTTC.

V gene TRBV11-2 combines with J gene TRBJ2-3, with TRBD1 identical over 9 bases. Unmatched junction bases numbered 4, after V lost 0 bases and J lost 3 bases. Germline assignment: CDR1 SGHAT and CDR2 FQNNGV. This CDR3 spans 16 amino acids. In DNA, the CDR3 is TGTGCCAGCAGCTTAGACAACAGGGGGCGAACAGATACGCAGTATTTT. Its translation is CASSLDNRGRTDTQYF.

This clone has a handful of counts. The chain recombines TRBV5-1 with TRBJ1-2; 8 bases match TRBD1. CDR3 length equals 13 residues. The V and J ends lost 5 bases and 8 bases, in that order; junction bases with no gene match: 8. Germline assignment: CDR1 SGHRS and CDR2 YFSETQ. The chain's CDR3 is CASRGQEWPGYTF. DNA for the CDR3: TGCGCCAGCAGGGGACAGGAGTGGCCGGGCTACACCTTC.